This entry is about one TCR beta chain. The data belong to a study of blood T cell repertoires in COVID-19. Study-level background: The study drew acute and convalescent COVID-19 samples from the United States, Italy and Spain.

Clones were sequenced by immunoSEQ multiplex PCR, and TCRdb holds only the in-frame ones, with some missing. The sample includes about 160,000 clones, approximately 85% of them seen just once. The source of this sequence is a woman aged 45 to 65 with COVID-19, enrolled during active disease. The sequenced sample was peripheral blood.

This CDR3 reads CASSSWDRLNTEAFF. The CDR3 bases are TGTGCCAGCAGTTCTTGGGACAGGTTGAACACTGAAGCTTTCTTT. V is TRBV2 and J is TRBJ1-1; TRBD1 agrees at 8 bases. This CDR3 has 15 residues. V lost 5 bases to trimming and J lost 0 bases; unmatched junction nucleotides: 5. Germline values: CDR1 SNHLY, CDR2 FYNNEI.